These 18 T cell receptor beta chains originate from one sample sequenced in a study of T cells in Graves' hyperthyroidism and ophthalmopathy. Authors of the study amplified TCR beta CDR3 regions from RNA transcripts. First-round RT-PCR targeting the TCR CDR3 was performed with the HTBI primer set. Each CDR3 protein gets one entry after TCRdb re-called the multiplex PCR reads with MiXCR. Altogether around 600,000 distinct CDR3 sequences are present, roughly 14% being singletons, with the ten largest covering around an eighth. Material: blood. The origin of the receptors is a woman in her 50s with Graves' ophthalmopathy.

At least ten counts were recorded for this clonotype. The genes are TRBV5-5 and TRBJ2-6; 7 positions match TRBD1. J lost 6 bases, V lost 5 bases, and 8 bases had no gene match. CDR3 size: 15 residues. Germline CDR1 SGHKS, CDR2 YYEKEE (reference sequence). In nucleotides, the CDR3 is TGTGCCAGCAGACCCGGGACAGCCCCGGCCAACGTCCTGACTTTC. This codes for CASRPGTAPANVLTF.

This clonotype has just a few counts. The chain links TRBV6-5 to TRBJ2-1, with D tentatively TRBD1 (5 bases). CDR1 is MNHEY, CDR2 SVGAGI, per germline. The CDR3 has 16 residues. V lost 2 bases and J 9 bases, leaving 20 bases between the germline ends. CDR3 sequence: CASSYSRALQDGEQFF. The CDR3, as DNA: TGTGCCAGCAGTTACAGCAGGGCCCTGCAGGATGGTGAGCAGTTCTTC.

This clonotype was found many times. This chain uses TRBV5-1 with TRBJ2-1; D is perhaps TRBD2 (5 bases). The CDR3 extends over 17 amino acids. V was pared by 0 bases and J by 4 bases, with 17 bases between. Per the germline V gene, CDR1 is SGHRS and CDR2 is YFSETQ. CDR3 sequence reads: CASSLEGLGSSYNEQFF. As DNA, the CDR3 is TGCGCCAGCAGCTTGGAAGGACTCGGGTCTTCTTACAATGAGCAGTTCTTC.

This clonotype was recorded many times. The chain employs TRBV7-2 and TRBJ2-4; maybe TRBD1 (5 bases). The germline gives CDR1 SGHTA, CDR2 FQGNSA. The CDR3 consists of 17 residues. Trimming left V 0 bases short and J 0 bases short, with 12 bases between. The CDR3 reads CASSLAGRALAKNIQYF. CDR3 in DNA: TGTGCCAGCAGCTTAGCGGGGCGAGCGCTAGCCAAAAACATTCAGTACTTC.

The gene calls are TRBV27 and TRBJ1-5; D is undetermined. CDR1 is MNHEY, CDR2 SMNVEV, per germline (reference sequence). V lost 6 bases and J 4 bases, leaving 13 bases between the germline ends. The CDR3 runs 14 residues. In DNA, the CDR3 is TGTGCCAGCAGCTTCCGAAAAATTAATCAGCCCCAGCATTTT. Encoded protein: CASSFRKINQPQHF.

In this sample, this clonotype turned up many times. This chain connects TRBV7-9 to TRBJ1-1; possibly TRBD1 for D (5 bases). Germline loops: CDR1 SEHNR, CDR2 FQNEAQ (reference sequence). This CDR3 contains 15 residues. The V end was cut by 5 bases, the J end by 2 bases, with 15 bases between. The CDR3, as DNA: TGTGCCAGCAGCAATGTTATGGGGGATAACACTGAAGCTTTCTTT. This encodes CASSNVMGDNTEAFF.

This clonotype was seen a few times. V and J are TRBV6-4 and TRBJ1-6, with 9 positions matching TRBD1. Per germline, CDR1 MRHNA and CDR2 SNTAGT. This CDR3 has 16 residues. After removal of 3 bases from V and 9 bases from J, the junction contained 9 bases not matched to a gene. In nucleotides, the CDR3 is TGTGCCAGCAGTGATTCCGGGACAGGGAGAACTTCACCCCTCCACTTT. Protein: CASSDSGTGRTSPLHF.

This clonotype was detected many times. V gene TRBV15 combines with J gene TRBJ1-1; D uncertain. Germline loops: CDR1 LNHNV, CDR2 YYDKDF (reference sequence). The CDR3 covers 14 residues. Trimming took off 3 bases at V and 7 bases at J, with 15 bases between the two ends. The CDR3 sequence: CATSSVVGVGEAFF. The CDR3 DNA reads TGTGCCACCAGCAGCGTTGTGGGAGTGGGTGAAGCTTTCTTT.

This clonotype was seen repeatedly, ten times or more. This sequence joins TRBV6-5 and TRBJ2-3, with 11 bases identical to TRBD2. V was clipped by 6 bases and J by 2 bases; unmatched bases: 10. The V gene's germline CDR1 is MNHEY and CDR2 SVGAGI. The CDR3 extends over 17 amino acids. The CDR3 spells CASSLLGTSGLTDTQYF. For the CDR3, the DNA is TGTGCCAGCAGCCTACTCGGGACTAGCGGACTCACAGATACGCAGTATTTT.

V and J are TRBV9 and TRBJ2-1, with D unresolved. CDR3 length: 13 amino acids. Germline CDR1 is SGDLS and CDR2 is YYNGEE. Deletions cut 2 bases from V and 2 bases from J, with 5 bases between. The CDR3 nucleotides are TGTGCCAGCAGCGTGTCCGCCTACAATGAGCAGTTCTTC. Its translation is CASSVSAYNEQFF.

The CDR3: CASSFTGGSEKLFF. The CDR3 nucleotides are TGTGCCAGCAGCTTCACAGGGGGCAGTGAAAAACTGTTTTTT. V is TRBV7-2 and J is TRBJ1-4; 9 bases align to TRBD1. CDR1 SGHTA and CDR2 FQGNSA come from the germline V gene. Trimming at V came to 3 bases and at J to 7 bases, leaving 3 bases not matched to a gene. The CDR3 extends over 14 amino acids.

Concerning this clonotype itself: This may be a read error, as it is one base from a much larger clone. This CDR3 is CASSSQDRRTSSYNEQLF. The CDR3, as DNA: TGTGCCAGCAGCTCACAGGACCGGCGGACTAGCTCCTACAATGAGCAGCTCTTC. The rearrangement uses TRBV11-3 and TRBJ2-1, with TRBD2 matching over 8 bases. Germline-derived CDR1 and CDR2 are SGHNT and YENEEA. The CDR3 covers 18 residues.

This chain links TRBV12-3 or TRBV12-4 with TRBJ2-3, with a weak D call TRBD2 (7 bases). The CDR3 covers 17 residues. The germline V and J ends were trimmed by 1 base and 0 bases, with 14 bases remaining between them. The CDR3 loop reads CASSLGGGAPSTDTQYF. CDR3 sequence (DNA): TGTGCCAGCAGTTTAGGAGGGGGGGCCCCTAGCACAGATACGCAGTATTTT.

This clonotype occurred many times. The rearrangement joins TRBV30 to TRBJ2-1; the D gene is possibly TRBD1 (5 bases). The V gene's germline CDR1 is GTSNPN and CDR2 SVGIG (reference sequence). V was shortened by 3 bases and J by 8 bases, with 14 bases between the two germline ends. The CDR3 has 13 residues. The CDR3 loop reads CAWREDQGHEQFF. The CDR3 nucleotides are TGTGCCTGGAGGGAAGATCAGGGCCATGAGCAGTTCTTC.

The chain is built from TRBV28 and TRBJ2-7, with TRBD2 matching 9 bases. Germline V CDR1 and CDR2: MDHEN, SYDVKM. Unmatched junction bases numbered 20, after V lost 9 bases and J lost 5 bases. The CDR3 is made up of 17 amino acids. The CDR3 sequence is CASTTAGAGGPMDEQYF. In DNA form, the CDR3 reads TGTGCCAGTACAACTGCGGGGGCGGGAGGGCCGATGGACGAGCAGTACTTC.

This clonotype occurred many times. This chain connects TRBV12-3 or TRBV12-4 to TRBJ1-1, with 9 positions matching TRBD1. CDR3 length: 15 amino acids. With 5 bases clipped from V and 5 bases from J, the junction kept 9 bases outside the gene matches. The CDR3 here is CASSLLDRGRTEAFF. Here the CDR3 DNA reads TGTGCCAGCAGTCTCCTGGACAGGGGACGGACTGAAGCTTTCTTT.

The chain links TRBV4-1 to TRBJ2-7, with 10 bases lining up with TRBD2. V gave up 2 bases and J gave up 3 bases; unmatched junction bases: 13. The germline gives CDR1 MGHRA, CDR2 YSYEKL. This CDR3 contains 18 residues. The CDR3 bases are TGCGCCAGCAGCCAATCAGCTAGCGGGAGCCCTAGTCGCTACGAGCAGTACTTC. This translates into CASSQSASGSPSRYEQYF.

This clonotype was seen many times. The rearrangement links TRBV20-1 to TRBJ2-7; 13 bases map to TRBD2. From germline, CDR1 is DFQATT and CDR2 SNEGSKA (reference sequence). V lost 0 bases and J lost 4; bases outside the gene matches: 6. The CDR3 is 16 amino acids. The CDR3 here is CSARDTGTSGKYEQYF. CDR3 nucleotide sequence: TGCAGTGCTAGAGACACCGGGACTAGCGGGAAATACGAGCAGTACTTC.